The sequence of this T cell receptor (beta chain) was determined in a study of cytomegalovirus exposure and HLA in healthy donors. PCR involved 60 Vbeta and 13 Jbeta primers. In the authors' methods: An analysis that came later counted tens of millions of unique TCR beta chains, approximately 10 million shared. Measured with immunoSEQ multiplex PCR; TCRdb has only the in-frame clones, and not every one. V, J and clone size reflect that table, while D and trimming were determined from the DNA. The sample shows some 240,000 clones, roughly 91% of them seen only once. Germline CDR1 and CDR2: LGHNA and YNFKEQ. The CDR3 runs to 16 residues. V was pared by 4 bases and J by 3 bases, with 9 bases of the junction left unmatched. To note about this clone: Its antigen is unknown.

Study outcomes and limitations: The authors listed over 150 TCR beta chains as cytomegalovirus-associated. Accurate predictions that matched the HLA-A and HLA-B alleles of most subjects were reportedly made from TCR beta sequences.

The origin of this receptor is a girl aged 2 to 9 in good health and CMV-seronegative. The rearrangement joins TRBV4-2 to TRBJ2-1, with 7 bases that match TRBD2. Input material: PBMCs. CDR3 residues: CASSLGAGSDYNEQFF. CDR3 bases: TGTGCCAGCAGCCTCGGAGCGGGATCAGACTACAATGAGCAGTTCTTC.